This TCR beta chain was retrieved from a study of T cell responses to AZD1222 COVID-19 vaccine. Germline V gene lookup returns CDR1 SGHVS and CDR2 FQNEAQ. This CDR3 contains 13 residues. V was shortened by 5 bases and J by 3 bases, with 11 bases between the two germline ends. The method was immunoSEQ multiplex PCR; TCRdb's version includes in-frame clones alone and lacks a portion of them. The table records 150,000 or so clones, 80% to 90% of them present only once. This clone has more than one count but fewer than ten. The sequence came from an adult who received the MenACWY meningococcal vaccine as a control. The chain couples TRBV7-8 to TRBJ2-7; no clear D. This specimen consisted of peripheral blood, obtained 28 days after the second dose of the MenACWY control vaccine. Written as DNA, the CDR3 is TGTGCCAGCAGCCAGCAGGAGAGCTACGAGCAGTACTTC. Translation gives CASSQQESYEQYF. Looking up the rest from reference TRBV7-8 and TRBJ2-7 gives the full variable domain: GAGVSQSPRYKVAKRGQDVALRCDPISGHVSLFWYQQALGQGPEFLTYFQNEAQLDKSGLPSDRFFAERPEGSVSTLKIQRTQQEDSAVYLCASSQQESYEQYFGPGTRLTVT.